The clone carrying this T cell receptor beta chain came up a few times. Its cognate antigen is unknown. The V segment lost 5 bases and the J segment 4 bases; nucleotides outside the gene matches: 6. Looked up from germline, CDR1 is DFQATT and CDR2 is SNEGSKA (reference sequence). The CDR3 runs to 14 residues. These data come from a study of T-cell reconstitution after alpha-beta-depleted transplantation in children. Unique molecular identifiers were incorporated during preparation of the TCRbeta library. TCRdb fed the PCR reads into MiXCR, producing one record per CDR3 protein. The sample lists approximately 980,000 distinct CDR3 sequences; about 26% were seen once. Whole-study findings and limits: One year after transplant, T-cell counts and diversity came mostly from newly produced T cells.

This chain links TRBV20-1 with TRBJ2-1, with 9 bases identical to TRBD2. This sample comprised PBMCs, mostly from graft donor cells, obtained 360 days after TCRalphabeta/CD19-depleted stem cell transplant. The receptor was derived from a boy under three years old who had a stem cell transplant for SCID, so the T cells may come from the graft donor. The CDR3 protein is CSAASGGSYNEQFF. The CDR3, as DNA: TGCAGTGCTGCGAGCGGGGGGTCATACAATGAGCAGTTCTTC.